This TCR beta chain was obtained from a study of blood T cell repertoires in COVID-19. In the study overall: Acute and convalescent COVID-19 specimens originated in the United States, Italy and Spain. T cells, B-cell-depleted T cells, or PBMCs supplied cDNA or gDNA.

In the authors' workflow: Amplified reference gene primers provided the basis for estimating nucleated cell counts. Method: immunoSEQ multiplex PCR; TCRdb's copy keeps in-frame clones and lacks some. V and J calls and clone size are those listed in that table; D and trimming were worked out from the DNA. This sample has over 200,000 clones; 80% to 90% occur once, and the top ten carry approximately 5.3%. Germline lookup yields CDR1 SEHNR and CDR2 FQNEAQ (reference sequence). The CDR3 is 15 residues long. V lost 5 bases to trimming and J lost 4 bases; unmatched junction nucleotides: 5. The sequenced material came from peripheral blood. The chain is built from TRBV7-9 and TRBJ2-2; 9 bases align to TRBD1. The receptor's source is a man older than 75 with acute or convalescent COVID-19. The DNA of the CDR3 is TGTGCCAGCAGCCGACAGGGGGGAAGCACCGGGGAGCTGTTTTTT. Translating gives CASSRQGGSTGELFF.